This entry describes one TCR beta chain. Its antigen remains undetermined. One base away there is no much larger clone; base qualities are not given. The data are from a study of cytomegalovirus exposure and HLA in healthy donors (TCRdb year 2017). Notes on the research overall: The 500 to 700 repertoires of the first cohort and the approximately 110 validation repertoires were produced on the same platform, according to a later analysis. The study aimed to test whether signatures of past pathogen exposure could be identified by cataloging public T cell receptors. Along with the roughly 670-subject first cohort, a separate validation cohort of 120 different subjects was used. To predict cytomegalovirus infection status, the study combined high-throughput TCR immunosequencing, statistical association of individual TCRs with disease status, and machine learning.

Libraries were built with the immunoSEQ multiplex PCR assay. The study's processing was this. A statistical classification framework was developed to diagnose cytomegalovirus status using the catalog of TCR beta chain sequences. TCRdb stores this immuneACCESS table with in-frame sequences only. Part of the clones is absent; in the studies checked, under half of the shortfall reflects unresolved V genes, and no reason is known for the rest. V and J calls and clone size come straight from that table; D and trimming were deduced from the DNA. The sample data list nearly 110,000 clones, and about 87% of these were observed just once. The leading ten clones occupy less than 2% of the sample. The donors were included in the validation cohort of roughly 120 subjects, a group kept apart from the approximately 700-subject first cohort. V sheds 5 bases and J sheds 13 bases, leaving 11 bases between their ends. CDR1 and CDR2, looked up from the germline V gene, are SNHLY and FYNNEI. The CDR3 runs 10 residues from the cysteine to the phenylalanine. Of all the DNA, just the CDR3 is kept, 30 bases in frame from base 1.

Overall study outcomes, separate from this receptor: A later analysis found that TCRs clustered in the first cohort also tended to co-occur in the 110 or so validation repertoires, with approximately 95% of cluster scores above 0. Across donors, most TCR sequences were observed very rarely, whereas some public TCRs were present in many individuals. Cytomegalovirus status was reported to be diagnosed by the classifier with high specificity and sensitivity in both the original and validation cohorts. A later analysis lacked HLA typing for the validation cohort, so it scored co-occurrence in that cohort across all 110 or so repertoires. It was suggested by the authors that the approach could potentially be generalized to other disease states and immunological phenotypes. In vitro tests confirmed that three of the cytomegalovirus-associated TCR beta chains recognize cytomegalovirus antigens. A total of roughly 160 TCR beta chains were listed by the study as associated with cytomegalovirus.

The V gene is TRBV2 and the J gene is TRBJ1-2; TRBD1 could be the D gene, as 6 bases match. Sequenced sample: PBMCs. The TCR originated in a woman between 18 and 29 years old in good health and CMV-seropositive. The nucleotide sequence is TGTGCCAGCAGTATTGACAGGCGCACCTTC. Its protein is CASSIDRRTF.